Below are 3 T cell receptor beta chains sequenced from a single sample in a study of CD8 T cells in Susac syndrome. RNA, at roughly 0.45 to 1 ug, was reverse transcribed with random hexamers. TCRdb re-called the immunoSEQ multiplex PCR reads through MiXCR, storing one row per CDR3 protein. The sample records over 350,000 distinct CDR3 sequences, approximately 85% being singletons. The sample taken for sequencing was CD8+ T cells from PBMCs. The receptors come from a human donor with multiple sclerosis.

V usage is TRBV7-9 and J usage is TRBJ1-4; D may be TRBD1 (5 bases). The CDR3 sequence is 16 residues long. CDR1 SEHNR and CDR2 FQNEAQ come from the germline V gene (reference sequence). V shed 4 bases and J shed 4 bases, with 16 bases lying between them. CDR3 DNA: TGTGCCAGCAGCTCGTCCATTGGGGCCCTTAATGAAAAACTGTTTTTT. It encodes CASSSSIGALNEKLFF.

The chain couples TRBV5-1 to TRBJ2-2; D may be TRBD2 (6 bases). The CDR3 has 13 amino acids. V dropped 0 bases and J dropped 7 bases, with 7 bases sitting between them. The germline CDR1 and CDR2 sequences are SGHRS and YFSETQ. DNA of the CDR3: TGCGCCAGCAGCTTGGTAGCGGACGGGGAGCTGTTTTTT. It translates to CASSLVADGELFF. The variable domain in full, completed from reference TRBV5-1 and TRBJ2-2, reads KAGVTQTPRYLIKTRGQQVTLSCSPISGHRSVSWYQQTPGQGLQFLFEYFSETQRNKGNFPGRFSGRQFSNSRSEMNVSTLELGDSALYLCASSLVADGELFFGEGSRLTVL.

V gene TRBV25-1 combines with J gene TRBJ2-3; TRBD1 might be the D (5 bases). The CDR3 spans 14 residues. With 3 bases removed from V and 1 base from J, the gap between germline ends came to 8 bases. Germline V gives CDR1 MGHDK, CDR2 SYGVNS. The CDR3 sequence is CASSEGRGTDTQYF. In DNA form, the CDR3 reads TGTGCCAGCAGTGAGGGGCGCGGCACAGATACGCAGTATTTT. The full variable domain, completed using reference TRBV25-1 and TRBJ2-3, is EADIYQTPRYLVIGTGKKITLECSQTMGHDKMYWYQQDPGMELHLIHYSYGVNSTEKGDLSSESTVSRIRTEHFPLTLESARPSHTSQYLCASSEGRGTDTQYFGPGTRLTVL.